This T cell receptor beta chain was sequenced for a study of blood T cells in healthy people across ages (dated by TCRdb to between 2015 and 2017). Context from the whole study: In model experiments, template switching captured about one uniquely barcoded TCR beta cDNA molecule for every two T cells. To track age-related changes in TCR beta repertoire diversity, the study relied on deep sequencing normalized with unique cDNA molecular identifiers. The donors were split into four age groups: young (average about 15 years), middle-aged (roughly 40), aged (approximately 59) and long-lived (more than 80). To avoid experimental bias, donors of different ages were randomly spread across the sequencing lanes. The study analyzed two additional independent replicas of 1 million unique cDNA reads from the same blood draw for two donors, one aged 18 to 30 and one aged 80 or older.

Study-wide conclusions, independent of this receptor: As age increased, observed TCR beta diversity per million T cells dropped in a roughly linear way, and a significant reduction was already evident by age 40. Observed TCR beta diversity correlated strongly with the percentage of naive T cells measured by flow cytometry. Donor CMV infection status was unknown, potentially confounding age-related changes in expanded clonotypes. Bulk unsorted PBMC profiling prevented conclusive comparison of naive and antigen-experienced compartments. Compared with the aged group, the long-lived group had more naive CD4+ T cells, fewer expanded clones and increased TCR diversity, suggesting age selection. Estimates of total diversity based on one million sequenced T cells were regarded as lower bounds and as underestimates.

To prepare the library, 5' RACE was applied. Sequencing was carried out with an Illumina HiSeq 2500. A second PCR of roughly 6 to 12 cycles was run with a J-beta primer mix and a sample-barcoded 5' primer. A unique molecular identifier was introduced onto each TCR beta cDNA molecule by a template-switch 5' adaptor carrying 12 random nucleotides. Each sample yielded at least 3 million CDR3-containing paired-end reads. First-strand cDNA synthesis was performed from all RNA using the Mint cDNA synthesis kit, with priming by a TRBC-specific oligonucleotide. After uracil-DNA glycosylase treatment, a first 18-cycle PCR used universal primers M1SS and BC2_uni_R on all cDNA. In the original analysis: For normalization, 1 million high-quality reads were randomly selected from each sample, with every read carrying a distinct molecular identifier. Instead of being binned into consensus sequences, reads with shared molecular identifiers were discarded. MiTCR, run with a Q25 quality threshold and the strictest error-elimination algorithm, handled CDR3 identification, clonotype clustering and error correction. A nonparametric unseen species model using Euler transformation provided a lower-bound estimate of total TCR beta diversity. The raw public reads went through TCRdb reprocessing: fastp at Q25, MiXCR clone calling, in-frame beta chains kept. Under each unique CDR3 protein, matching rows form one entry showing the most common genes and DNA. The V and J calls shown here were made by TCRdb, not taken from the authors' results. This sample comprises about 1.1 million distinct CDR3 sequences, 35% to 40% of them detected only once. The ten top clones hold 13% of the sample.

As concerns this clonotype: Which antigen it targets is not known. Base qualities are not provided; no much larger clone lies one nucleotide away.

Systemically healthy Caucasian individuals from Russia, approximately 39 in total and aged about 6 to 95 years, were included as donors. Ten milliliters of peripheral blood were drawn from each donor into EDTA-treated Vacutainer tubes. Ficoll-Paque density-gradient centrifugation was used to isolate PBMCs, with at least 7 million per sample. Total RNA was extracted from PBMCs with Trizol reagent, with at least 5 micrograms obtained per sample. Naive CD45RAhigh/CD27high T cell percentages were measured by flow cytometry on a PBMC aliquot from every donor. CDR1 and CDR2 are read off the germline V gene as MGHRA and YSYEKL. Spanning cysteine to phenylalanine, the CDR3 consists of 16 amino acids. Only the CDR3 DNA is retained, 48 bases long and in frame from the first base. V is reduced by 3 bases and J by 0 bases, leaving a spacing of 14 bases between them.

The chain uses TRBV4-1 and TRBJ1-2; the D gene assignment is ambiguous. Material: blood. The receptor was derived from a man younger than 35 in good health. The nucleotide sequence is given as TGCGCCAGCAGCCAGCAACCCGGACCGGCTAACTATGGCTACACCTTC. It encodes CASSQQPGPANYGYTF.